The rows below give T cell receptor beta chains drawn from one sample of a study of T cell repertoires in cytomegalovirus infection. Each CDR3 protein is one row after TCRdb ran MiXCR on the reads. The sample shows about 680,000 distinct CDR3 sequences, roughly a quarter of them seen only once. The sample comprised CD8+ T cells from PBMCs. The receptors stem from a human donor in good health (CMV status not recorded). Some clones in this sample may be carry-over from other donors' samples. CDR3s include the opening cysteine and the closing phenylalanine or tryptophan. A D gene is named only where the DNA matches it firmly. Only part of the rows carry a size: once, few, many, or a class if the clone is expanded.

v_call: TRBV4-1; clone_size: few; j_call: TRBJ2-1; d_call: .; cdr3_aa: CASSQETPAQAQQFF; cdr3_nt: TGCGCCAGCAGCCAAGAAACCCCAGCTCAGGCTCAGCAGTTCTTC
v_call: TRBV19; clone_size: few; j_call: TRBJ1-2; d_call: TRBD1; cdr3_aa: CASSARGQGYLVDGYTF; cdr3_nt: TGTGCCAGTAGTGCCCGGGGACAGGGTTATCTAGTTGATGGCTACACCTTC
v_call: TRBV28; clone_size: many; j_call: TRBJ2-6; d_call: .; cdr3_aa: CASSFEVTEPLGANVLTF; cdr3_nt: TGTGCCAGCAGTTTCGAGGTCACAGAGCCCCTTGGGGCCAACGTCCTGACTTTC
v_call: TRBV7-9; clone_size: few; j_call: TRBJ2-4; d_call: TRBD1; cdr3_aa: CASSPPTGGKNIQYF; cdr3_nt: TGTGCCAGCAGCCCTCCTACAGGGGGCAAAAACATTCAGTACTTC
v_call: TRBV7-2; clone_size: many; j_call: TRBJ1-5; d_call: .; cdr3_aa: CASSLLLWNQPQHF; cdr3_nt: TGTGCCAGCAGCTTACTTCTATGGAATCAGCCCCAGCATTTT
v_call: TRBV6-1; clone_size: .; j_call: TRBJ2-3; d_call: .; cdr3_aa: CASSEDRPTDTQYF; cdr3_nt: TGTGCCAGCAGTGAAGACAGGCCCACAGATACGCAGTATTTT
v_call: TRBV20-1; clone_size: .; j_call: TRBJ1-5; d_call: .; cdr3_aa: CSARGPQGRQPQHF; cdr3_nt: TGCAGTGCTAGAGGACCCCAAGGTCGGCAGCCCCAGCATTTT
v_call: TRBV7-9; clone_size: many; j_call: TRBJ1-6; d_call: TRBD1; cdr3_aa: CASSPGGNSPLHF; cdr3_nt: TGTGCCAGCAGCCCAGGGGGAAATTCACCCCTCCACTTT
v_call: TRBV15; clone_size: .; j_call: TRBJ1-4; d_call: .; cdr3_aa: CATSRGTANEKLFF; cdr3_nt: TGTGCCACCAGCAGAGGGACCGCCAATGAAAAACTGTTTTTT
v_call: TRBV7-8; clone_size: many; j_call: TRBJ1-1; d_call: .; cdr3_aa: CASSGTTNTEAFF; cdr3_nt: TGTGCCAGCAGCGGGACGACGAACACTGAAGCTTTCTTT
v_call: TRBV6-2/TRBV6-3; clone_size: few; j_call: TRBJ2-7; d_call: .; cdr3_aa: CASSEPHERGPTYEQYF; cdr3_nt: TGTGCCAGCAGTGAACCCCATGAGCGTGGCCCGACCTACGAGCAGTACTTC
v_call: TRBV2; clone_size: .; j_call: TRBJ1-1; d_call: .; cdr3_aa: CASPRGLEAFF; cdr3_nt: TGTGCCAGCCCCAGAGGACTTGAAGCTTTCTTT
v_call: TRBV28; clone_size: .; j_call: TRBJ1-1; d_call: .; cdr3_aa: CASSSTASWYTEAFF; cdr3_nt: TGTGCCAGCAGTTCAACAGCCTCTTGGTACACTGAAGCTTTCTTT
v_call: TRBV7-9; clone_size: many; j_call: TRBJ1-1; d_call: TRBD1; cdr3_aa: CASSSTGGITEAFF; cdr3_nt: TGTGCCAGCAGTTCGACAGGGGGGATTACTGAAGCTTTCTTT
v_call: TRBV5-5; clone_size: .; j_call: TRBJ2-3; d_call: .; cdr3_aa: CASSFYRELGTDTQYF; cdr3_nt: TGTGCCAGCAGCTTTTACAGGGAGTTGGGCACAGATACGCAGTATTTT
v_call: TRBV7-6; clone_size: many; j_call: TRBJ1-6; d_call: TRBD1; cdr3_aa: CASSPKGAHSPLHF; cdr3_nt: TGTGCCAGCAGCCCAAAGGGGGCACATTCACCCCTCCACTTT
v_call: TRBV7-8; clone_size: many; j_call: TRBJ1-5; d_call: TRBD1; cdr3_aa: CASSSPGQGSNQPQHF; cdr3_nt: TGTGCCAGCAGCTCGCCGGGACAGGGGAGCAATCAGCCCCAGCATTTT
v_call: TRBV29-1; clone_size: .; j_call: TRBJ1-6; d_call: .; cdr3_aa: CSAGEGTDSPLHF; cdr3_nt: TGCAGCGCTGGGGAGGGCACAGATTCACCCCTCCACTTT
v_call: TRBV20-1; clone_size: .; j_call: TRBJ2-3; d_call: .; cdr3_aa: CSARRSNGTDTRYF; cdr3_nt: TGCAGTGCTAGACGGTCTAATGGCACAGATACGCGGTATTTT
v_call: TRBV7-9; clone_size: few; j_call: TRBJ1-2; d_call: .; cdr3_aa: CASSTPSSGPRESVDYGYTF; cdr3_nt: TGTGCCAGCAGCACCCCATCGTCGGGGCCGCGCGAGTCTGTGGACTATGGCTACACCTTC
v_call: TRBV6-2/TRBV6-3; clone_size: .; j_call: TRBJ1-6; d_call: .; cdr3_aa: CASRAPRTEAYNSPLHF; cdr3_nt: TGTGCCAGCAGAGCCCCCCGGACAGAGGCCTATAATTCACCCCTCCACTTT
v_call: TRBV14; clone_size: few; j_call: TRBJ1-4; d_call: TRBD1; cdr3_aa: CASSGRQGEKLFF; cdr3_nt: TGTGCCAGCAGCGGGAGACAGGGGGAAAAACTGTTTTTT
v_call: TRBV7-2; clone_size: many; j_call: TRBJ2-5; d_call: .; cdr3_aa: CASSLVAGWALETQYF; cdr3_nt: TGTGCCAGCAGCTTAGTGGCGGGCTGGGCTTTGGAGACCCAGTACTTC
v_call: TRBV6-5; clone_size: once; j_call: TRBJ1-2; d_call: TRBD1; cdr3_aa: CASSPSGDRLKRGYTF; cdr3_nt: TGTGCCAGCAGTCCCTCGGGGGACAGGCTGAAGCGGGGCTACACCTTC
v_call: TRBV7-6; clone_size: many; j_call: TRBJ2-7; d_call: .; cdr3_aa: CASSLTGKLTYEQYF; cdr3_nt: TGTGCCAGCAGCCTAACAGGGAAACTCACCTACGAGCAGTACTTC
v_call: TRBV4-1; clone_size: many; j_call: TRBJ1-2; d_call: TRBD1; cdr3_aa: CASSPVLGQTNYGYTF; cdr3_nt: TGCGCCAGCAGCCCTGTACTGGGACAGACCAACTATGGCTACACCTTC
v_call: TRBV6-2/TRBV6-3; clone_size: few; j_call: TRBJ2-1; d_call: .; cdr3_aa: CASSSQIVSYNEQFF; cdr3_nt: TGTGCCAGCAGTTCCCAGATAGTCTCCTACAATGAGCAGTTCTTC
v_call: TRBV20-1; clone_size: few; j_call: TRBJ2-3; d_call: .; cdr3_aa: CSASTGADTQYF; cdr3_nt: TGCAGTGCCTCGACAGGTGCAGATACGCAGTATTTT
v_call: TRBV5-1; clone_size: few; j_call: TRBJ1-2; d_call: .; cdr3_aa: CASSYIQGLNYGYTF; cdr3_nt: TGCGCCAGCAGCTATATACAGGGACTAAACTATGGCTACACCTTC
v_call: TRBV7-2; clone_size: .; j_call: TRBJ2-7; d_call: .; cdr3_aa: CANSSGGGAGDEQYF; cdr3_nt: TGTGCCAACAGCTCAGGAGGGGGGGCCGGAGACGAGCAGTACTTC
v_call: TRBV5-6; clone_size: .; j_call: TRBJ2-3; d_call: .; cdr3_aa: CASSFGTVSSTDTQYF; cdr3_nt: TGTGCCAGCAGCTTCGGGACGGTATCTAGCACAGATACGCAGTATTTT
v_call: TRBV7-3; clone_size: few; j_call: TRBJ2-1; d_call: TRBD1; cdr3_aa: CASSLRDRTYNEQFF; cdr3_nt: TGTGCCAGCAGCTTAAGGGACAGAACATACAATGAGCAGTTCTTC
v_call: TRBV7-6; clone_size: many; j_call: TRBJ1-2; d_call: .; cdr3_aa: CASSLNSNYGYTF; cdr3_nt: TGTGCCAGCAGCTTAAACAGTAACTATGGCTACACCTTC
v_call: TRBV12-3/TRBV12-4; clone_size: many; j_call: TRBJ1-1; d_call: .; cdr3_aa: CASSLDHTEAFF; cdr3_nt: TGTGCCAGCAGCCTGGACCACACTGAAGCTTTCTTT
v_call: TRBV20-1; clone_size: .; j_call: TRBJ2-1; d_call: TRBD2; cdr3_aa: CSADGGGANEQFF; cdr3_nt: TGCAGTGCTGACGGCGGGGGGGCGAATGAGCAGTTCTTC
v_call: TRBV27; clone_size: .; j_call: TRBJ1-2; d_call: TRBD1; cdr3_aa: CASREQGAYGYTF; cdr3_nt: TGTGCCAGCAGGGAACAGGGGGCCTATGGCTACACCTTC
v_call: TRBV29-1; clone_size: .; j_call: TRBJ1-2; d_call: .; cdr3_aa: CSVGEGRLNYGYTF; cdr3_nt: TGCAGCGTTGGAGAGGGGCGCCTGAACTATGGCTACACCTTC
v_call: TRBV7-9; clone_size: .; j_call: TRBJ2-2; d_call: .; cdr3_aa: CASSSPLGENTGELFF; cdr3_nt: TGTGCCAGCAGCTCCCCGTTGGGGGAGAACACCGGGGAGCTGTTTTTT
v_call: TRBV28; clone_size: .; j_call: TRBJ2-2; d_call: .; cdr3_aa: CASKSGRNTGELFF; cdr3_nt: TGTGCCAGCAAGTCAGGGCGAAACACCGGGGAGCTGTTTTTT
v_call: TRBV7-9; clone_size: few; j_call: TRBJ2-1; d_call: TRBD1; cdr3_aa: CASSPTTGGYNEQFF; cdr3_nt: TGTGCCAGCAGCCCCACGACAGGGGGCTACAATGAGCAGTTCTTT
v_call: TRBV5-4; clone_size: .; j_call: TRBJ1-1; d_call: TRBD1; cdr3_aa: CASSTSPRGSTEAFF; cdr3_nt: TGTGCCAGCAGCACATCACCCAGGGGGAGCACTGAAGCTTTCTTT
v_call: TRBV20-1; clone_size: few; j_call: TRBJ2-5; d_call: .; cdr3_aa: CSARGQGQETQYF; cdr3_nt: TGCAGTGCTAGAGGACAAGGCCAAGAGACCCAGTACTTC
v_call: TRBV28; clone_size: .; j_call: TRBJ1-5; d_call: .; cdr3_aa: CASSLWQGDQPQHF; cdr3_nt: TGTGCCAGCAGTTTATGGCAGGGAGATCAGCCCCAGCATTTT
v_call: TRBV20-1; clone_size: .; j_call: TRBJ1-1; d_call: .; cdr3_aa: CSARAGTYVEAFF; cdr3_nt: TGCAGTGCTAGAGCCGGGACATACGTAGAAGCTTTCTTT
v_call: TRBV11-3; clone_size: few; j_call: TRBJ2-4; d_call: .; cdr3_aa: CASSSGDAKNIQYF; cdr3_nt: TGTGCCAGCAGCTCAGGGGATGCCAAAAACATTCAGTACTTC
v_call: TRBV4-1; clone_size: many; j_call: TRBJ1-2; d_call: .; cdr3_aa: CASSQVASDHYGYTF; cdr3_nt: TGCGCCAGCAGCCAAGTCGCCAGTGACCACTATGGCTACACCTTC
v_call: TRBV7-8; clone_size: many; j_call: TRBJ1-5; d_call: TRBD1; cdr3_aa: CASGTGSGQPQHF; cdr3_nt: TGTGCCAGTGGGACAGGGTCGGGGCAGCCCCAGCATTTT
v_call: TRBV27; clone_size: few; j_call: TRBJ2-7; d_call: TRBD2; cdr3_aa: CASSTRLAGSYEQYF; cdr3_nt: TGTGCCAGCAGTACTCGACTAGCGGGCTCCTACGAGCAGTACTTC
v_call: TRBV14; clone_size: many; j_call: TRBJ2-2; d_call: TRBD1; cdr3_aa: CASSRYGTGSTGELFF; cdr3_nt: TGTGCCAGCAGCCGATATGGGACAGGGTCGACCGGGGAGCTGTTTTTT
v_call: TRBV9; clone_size: few; j_call: TRBJ1-1; d_call: .; cdr3_aa: CASSPRTKNTEAFF; cdr3_nt: TGTGCCAGCAGCCCCCGGACAAAGAACACTGAAGCTTTCTTT
v_call: TRBV7-9; clone_size: .; j_call: TRBJ2-7; d_call: .; cdr3_aa: CASEEGRNEQYF; cdr3_nt: TGTGCCAGCGAGGAGGGTAGAAACGAGCAGTACTTC
v_call: TRBV6-2/TRBV6-3; clone_size: few; j_call: TRBJ2-3; d_call: .; cdr3_aa: CASSYSGQRRAPDTQYF; cdr3_nt: TGTGCCAGCAGTTACTCAGGCCAGCGGCGGGCCCCAGATACGCAGTATTTT
v_call: TRBV12-3/TRBV12-4; clone_size: few; j_call: TRBJ2-1; d_call: .; cdr3_aa: CASSSFKGWDEQFF; cdr3_nt: TGTGCCAGCAGTTCCTTTAAGGGATGGGATGAGCAGTTCTTC
v_call: TRBV14; clone_size: .; j_call: TRBJ2-1; d_call: .; cdr3_aa: CASSQSVSYNEQFF; cdr3_nt: TGTGCCAGCAGCCAGTCCGTATCCTACAATGAGCAGTTCTTC
v_call: TRBV28; clone_size: many; j_call: TRBJ2-1; d_call: .; cdr3_aa: CASSLYQGSGNEQFF; cdr3_nt: TGTGCCAGCAGTTTATATCAGGGGTCTGGGAATGAGCAGTTCTTC
v_call: TRBV20-1; clone_size: few; j_call: TRBJ2-1; d_call: .; cdr3_aa: CSARVGGPPYNEQFF; cdr3_nt: TGCAGTGCTAGAGTGGGCGGGCCCCCCTACAATGAGCAGTTCTTC
v_call: TRBV15; clone_size: .; j_call: TRBJ2-4; d_call: TRBD1; cdr3_aa: CATSLRPGTELNIQYF; cdr3_nt: TGTGCCACCAGCTTAAGACCCGGGACAGAGCTAAACATTCAGTACTTC
v_call: TRBV14; clone_size: many; j_call: TRBJ2-1; d_call: TRBD1; cdr3_aa: CASSQPGQGFYNEQFF; cdr3_nt: TGTGCCAGCAGCCAGCCGGGACAGGGCTTCTACAATGAGCAGTTCTTC
v_call: TRBV7-9; clone_size: few; j_call: TRBJ2-7; d_call: TRBD1; cdr3_aa: CASSGAGGTYEQYF; cdr3_nt: TGTGCCAGCAGCGGGGCAGGGGGAACCTACGAGCAGTACTTC